This section outlines one T cell receptor (beta chain) sequence together with its context. These data belong to a study of CD8 T cells in Susac syndrome. CD8+ and CD4+ T cells from blood underwent TCR beta sequencing, which was carried out in a high-throughput format. The multiple sclerosis control group consisted of treatment-naive patients whose relapsing-remitting disease, which was either stable or active, fulfilled revised McDonald criteria. TEMRA cells were enriched by FACS, while CD8+ and CD4+ T cells were obtained through a negative isolation that was performed magnetically. Reverse transcription used about 0.5 to 1 ug RNA and random hexamers. Amplification of the TCR beta CDR3 was carried out by immunoSEQ multiplex PCR, which spanned a total of 54 Vbeta and 13 Jbeta segments. MiXCR, applied by TCRdb to the immunoSEQ multiplex PCR reads, yields one record per CDR3 protein. The data show about 130,000 distinct CDR3 sequences, roughly 94% seen once.

Trimming removed 3 bases from V and 1 base from J, with 12 bases in between. Germline V gene lookup returns CDR1 SGHDN and CDR2 FVKESK. The CDR3 has 16 residues. The receptor was isolated from a human donor with multiple sclerosis. The sequenced material came from CD4+ T cells from PBMCs. V and J are TRBV14 and TRBJ2-2; TRBD2 might be the D (5 bases). Here the CDR3 DNA reads TGTGCCAGCAGCCAGACCGGAGGCTTGAACACCGGGGAGCTGTTTTTT. Its protein is CASSQTGGLNTGELFF.